This record looks at one TCR beta chain sequence and its context. What it binds is not known. This record belongs to a study of CD8 T cells in Susac syndrome. Each Susac syndrome patient had definite or probable disease by recently defined criteria. TEMRA cells were enriched by FACS, while CD8+ and CD4+ T cells were obtained through a negative isolation that was performed magnetically. Findings and limits, study-wide: The relatively small number of individuals in the TCR sequencing and HLA analysis was acknowledged by the study.

Reverse transcription of about 0.5 to 1 ug RNA used random hexamers. TCR beta CDR3 was amplified by immunoSEQ covering 54 Vbeta and 13 Jbeta. TCRdb processed the immunoSEQ multiplex PCR reads anew with MiXCR; each CDR3 protein has one entry. The sample has roughly 250,000 distinct CDR3 sequences, about 96% seen once. The sequence was obtained from a human donor with Susac syndrome. Sequences were obtained from CD4+ T cells from PBMCs.

CDR3 sequence reads: CASSLSGSAQTQYF. For the CDR3, the DNA is TGTGCCAGCAGTTTGAGCGGGAGCGCACAGACCCAGTACTTC. The J gene is TRBJ2-5, the V gene TRBV12-3 or TRBV12-4, with TRBD2 identical over 8 bases. Trimming removed 3 bases from V and 6 bases from J; junction bases left unmatched: 6. This CDR3 is 14 amino acids long.